This TCR beta chain was obtained from a study of cytotoxic CD8 clonotypes in ibrutinib-treated CLL (dated by TCRdb to the early 2020s). The study in broad terms: In this cohort, about 15 patients were treatment-naive and ten to eleven were relapsed/refractory, while some 18 had unmutated IGHV. Responses were partial in approximately 24 patients and complete in 2; after median approximately 5.5 years follow-up, about 14 stayed in remission and approximately 12 progressed. The response samples were drawn at a median of approximately 11 months into treatment, with a range of about 6 to 36 months. An average of around 250,000 productive templates and 80,000 to 95,000 productive rearrangements was obtained per sample. Longitudinal samples were obtainable from about 30% of the roughly 90 participants in the trial. Cryopreserved peripheral blood mononuclear cells were obtained prior to treatment, at the time of response, and at either disease progression or sustained remission. Every remission and progressive disease sample was obtained while ibrutinib was still being received by the patients. Study-wide findings and limitations: Lymph node repertoires were not examined, and the timing of sampling was not matched between patients in sustained remission and those whose disease progressed. Baseline clonality was found to be higher than that of age-matched healthy donors and was strongly correlated with circulating CD8+ T-cell counts. Public clonotypes were found to be uncommon and were observed to contract or remain stable during treatment; the increase in clonality was shown to reflect expansion of private clonotypes at ibrutinib response. At ibrutinib response clonality went up, during sustained remission it held steady, and at progression it dropped back toward baseline.

This clone was counted at least ten times. Its antigen is currently not known. The input lacks base qualities; no much larger clone sits a single base away. On a MiSeq, deep resolution sequencing aimed for a depth between 1 in 1 million and 1 in 200,000 T cells, with each clonotype covered approximately 10x on average. The immunoSEQ hsTCRB Kit was used to generate the TCR beta libraries. Regarding the original processing steps: The data were analyzed with ImmunoSEQ Analyzer and ImmunoSEQ Data Assistant, and V, D and J gene assignments followed IMGT definitions. Clonality, which ranges from 0 to 1, was calculated by subtracting the normalized Shannon entropy of productive rearrangement frequencies from one. Only overrepresented clonotypes making up at least 0.05% of each patient's repertoire were included in the public clonotype analysis. About a dozen repertoires from age-matched healthy donors, obtained from immuneACCESS, served as clonality controls. In its TCRdb copy, this immuneACCESS table keeps in-frame sequences only and misses some clones. Where compared with another copy, unresolved V genes explain less than half of these, and the others have no known cause. V, J and clone size reflect that table, while D and trimming were determined from the DNA. Across this sample there are 35,000 to 45,000 clones, with 70% to 75% seen only once. The ten largest make up approximately 15% of the sample.

The germline V gene sets CDR1 to MGHRA and CDR2 to YSYEKL. Between the V and J ends, shortened by 4 bases and 3 bases respectively, the junction contains 9 bases. The CDR3 starts with the cysteine, ends with the phenylalanine, and has 14 residues. Only the CDR3 DNA stays, 42 bases, in frame from base 1. The time point label corresponds to: progressive disease on ibrutinib. For TCR beta library preparation, about 2 micrograms of genomic DNA were extracted from the cryopreserved PBMCs. High-throughput TCR beta sequencing was performed on longitudinal blood samples from CLL patients receiving ibrutinib monotherapy. The patients took part in an open-label, single-center phase 2 trial of ibrutinib monotherapy.

Here the sequenced sample was PBMCs, taken at disease progression, from a patient treated with ibrutinib. The origin of this receptor is a human donor with chronic lymphocytic leukemia. Rearrangement joined TRBV4-1 to TRBJ2-2; possibly the D gene is TRBD1, per 5 matching bases. The bases read TGCGCCAGCAGCCTTGACAGCTACACCGGGGAGCTGTTTTTT. Protein translation: CASSLDSYTGELFF.